This TCR beta chain was found in a study of T cells in Graves' hyperthyroidism and ophthalmopathy. The CDR3 runs 15 residues. Germline V CDR1 and CDR2: MNHNS, SASEGT. The V gene end was trimmed by 1 base and the J gene end by 7 bases; junction bases not matched to a gene: 6. Regions amplified from RNA transcripts were the TCR beta CDR3 regions. Initially, a first-round RT-PCR of the TCR CDR3 employed the HTBI primer set. TCRdb itself ran the multiplex PCR reads through MiXCR, one entry per CDR3 protein. The sample yields approximately 620,000 distinct CDR3 sequences, roughly 14% seen once. At least ten counts were recorded for this clonotype. Its antigen is undetermined. Study outcomes and limitations: Most expanded thyroid clonotypes above 0.001 recurred in blood. A model built on 13 V-J features separated ophthalmopathy from stable hyperthyroidism.

The receptor was derived from a woman in her twenties or thirties with Graves' hyperthyroidism that later progressed to Graves' ophthalmopathy. The chain uses TRBV6-1 and TRBJ1-4; 7 bases fit TRBD1. The source material was blood. The DNA for the CDR3 is TGTGCCAGCAGTGAAGTAACAGGGGCTACTGAAAAACTGTTTTTT. Translated, it gives CASSEVTGATEKLFF.